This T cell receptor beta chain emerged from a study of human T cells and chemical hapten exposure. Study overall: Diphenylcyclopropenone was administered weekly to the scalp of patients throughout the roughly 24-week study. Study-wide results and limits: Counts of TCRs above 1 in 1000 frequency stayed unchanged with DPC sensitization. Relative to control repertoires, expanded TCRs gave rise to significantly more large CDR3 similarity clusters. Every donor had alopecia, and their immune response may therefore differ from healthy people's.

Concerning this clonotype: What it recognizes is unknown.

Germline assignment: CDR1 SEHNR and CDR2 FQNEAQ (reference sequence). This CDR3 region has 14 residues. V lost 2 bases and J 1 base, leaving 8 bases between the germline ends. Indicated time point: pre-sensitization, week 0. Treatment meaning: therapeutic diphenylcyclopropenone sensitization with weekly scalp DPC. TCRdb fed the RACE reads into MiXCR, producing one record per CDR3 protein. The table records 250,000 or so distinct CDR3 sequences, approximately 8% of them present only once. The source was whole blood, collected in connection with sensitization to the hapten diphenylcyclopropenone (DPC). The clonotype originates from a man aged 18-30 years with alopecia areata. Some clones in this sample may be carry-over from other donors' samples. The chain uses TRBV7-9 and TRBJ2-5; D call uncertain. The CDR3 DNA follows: TGTGCCAGCAGCTTAATACATCCCCAAGAGACCCAGTACTTC. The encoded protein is CASSLIHPQETQYF.